These 5 T cell receptor beta chains came from one sample sequenced in a study of cytomegalovirus exposure and HLA in healthy donors. 60 Vbeta and 13 Jbeta primers were used in PCR. Profiling relied on immunoSEQ multiplex PCR, and the TCRdb table lists in-frame clones only, not all of them. Of roughly 180,000 clones in the sample, around 82% were seen once. The sample consisted of PBMCs. The receptor source for this set is a woman aged 30 to 39 in good health and CMV-seropositive.

This chain uses TRBV28 with TRBJ1-2; TRBD1 matches at 9 bases. The V gene's germline CDR1 is MDHEN and CDR2 SYDVKM. CDR3 size: 14 residues. V shed 4 bases, J shed 6 bases, and the junction held 6 bases outside the gene matches. As DNA, the CDR3 is TGTGCCAGCAGTTCGACAGGGGGTTACGATGGCTACACCTTC. Its translation is CASSSTGGYDGYTF.

This clone has only a few counts. The chain has TRBV9 and TRBJ2-1, with D perhaps TRBD2 (5 bases). Trimming pared 3 bases from V and 2 bases from J, leaving 9 bases between. Germline V CDR1 and CDR2: SGDLS, YYNGEE. The CDR3 is 14 amino acids. The CDR3 nucleotides are TGTGCCAGCAGCGGAGGGTTAACCTACAATGAGCAGTTCTTC. Its protein is CASSGGLTYNEQFF.

The rearrangement links TRBV15 to TRBJ2-3; TRBD2 aligns across 9 bases. The CDR3 consists of 17 residues. Looked up from germline, CDR1 is LNHNV and CDR2 is YYDKDF (reference sequence). Trimming cost V 0 bases and J 4 bases; bases outside gene matches: 8. The CDR3 reads CATSRDRLAGRADTQYF. DNA for the CDR3: TGTGCCACCAGCAGAGATCGGCTAGCGGGGAGGGCAGATACGCAGTATTTT. Looking up the rest from reference TRBV15 and TRBJ2-3 gives the full variable domain: DAMVIQNPRYQVTQFGKPVTLSCSQTLNHNVMYWYQQKSSQAPKLLFHYYDKDFNNEADTPDNFQSRRPNTSFCFLDIRSPGLGDTAMYLCATSRDRLAGRADTQYFGPGTRLTVL.

The chain recombines TRBV7-9 with TRBJ1-2; TRBD1 matches at 7 bases. Germline lookup yields CDR1 SEHNR and CDR2 FQNEAQ (reference sequence). The ends lost 5 bases at V and 0 bases at J; junction bases unmatched: 6. This CDR3 is 15 amino acids long. The CDR3 region is CASSRGQRTNYGYTF. CDR3 coding DNA: TGTGCCAGCAGCCGGGGACAGCGTACTAACTATGGCTACACCTTC.

V usage is TRBV6-5 and J usage is TRBJ2-5; 9 positions match TRBD2. Germline CDR1 is MNHEY and CDR2 is SVGAGI. CDR3 length: 14 residues. V lost 5 bases, J lost 6 bases, and 7 bases stayed unmatched. This CDR3 reads CASSSGGFVKTQYF. CDR3 coding DNA: TGTGCCAGCAGTAGCGGGGGGTTCGTCAAGACCCAGTACTTC.